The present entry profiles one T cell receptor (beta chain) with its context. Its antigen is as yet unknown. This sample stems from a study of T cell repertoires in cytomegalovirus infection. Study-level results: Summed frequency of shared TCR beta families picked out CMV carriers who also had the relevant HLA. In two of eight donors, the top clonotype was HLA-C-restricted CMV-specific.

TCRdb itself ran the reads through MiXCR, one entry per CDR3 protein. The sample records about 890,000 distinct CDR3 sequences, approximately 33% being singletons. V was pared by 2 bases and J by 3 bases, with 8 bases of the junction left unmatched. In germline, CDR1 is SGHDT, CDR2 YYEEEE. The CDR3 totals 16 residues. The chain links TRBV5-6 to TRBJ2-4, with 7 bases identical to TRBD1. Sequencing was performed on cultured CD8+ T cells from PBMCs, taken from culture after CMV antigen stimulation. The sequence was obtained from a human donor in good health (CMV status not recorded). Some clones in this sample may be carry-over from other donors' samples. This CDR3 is CASSFRQGTDKNIQYF. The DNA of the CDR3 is TGTGCCAGCAGCTTCCGACAGGGTACTGACAAAAACATTCAGTACTTC.